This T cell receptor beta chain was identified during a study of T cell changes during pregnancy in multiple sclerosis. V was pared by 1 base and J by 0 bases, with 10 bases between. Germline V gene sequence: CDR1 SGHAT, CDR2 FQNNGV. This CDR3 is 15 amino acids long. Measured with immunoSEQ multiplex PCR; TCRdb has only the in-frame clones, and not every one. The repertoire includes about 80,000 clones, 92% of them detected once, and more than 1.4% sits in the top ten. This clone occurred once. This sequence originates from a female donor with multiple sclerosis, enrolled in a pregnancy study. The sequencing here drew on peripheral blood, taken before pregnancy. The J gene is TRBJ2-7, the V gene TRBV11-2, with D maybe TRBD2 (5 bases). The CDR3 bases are TGTGCCAGCAGCTTAGCTGCGGGCAGCTCCTACGAGCAGTACTTC. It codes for CASSLAAGSSYEQYF.